One T cell receptor beta chain is described in this entry. No antigen is known for it. No base quality values were provided; no much bigger clone lies one nucleotide off. V and J lose 5 bases and 0 bases, and a span of 13 bases separates them. The germline V gene (reference sequence) provides CDR1 LNHDA and CDR2 SQIVND. The CDR3 sequence holds 15 residues, the cysteine and phenylalanine included. Here the CDR3 DNA is all that survives: 45 bases in frame from base 1. The immunoSEQ Assay, a bias-controlled multiplex PCR, was used to amplify TCRbeta CDR3 regions from genomic DNA. The authors' analysis ran thus. Nucleated cell counts per sample were estimated from amplification of reference gene primers within the assay. Sequence reads were collapsed and filtered to measure the absolute abundance of every unique TCRbeta CDR3 rearrangement. Productive Simpson clonality was computed per sample as the square root of Simpson's diversity index over productive rearrangements. Sourced from immuneACCESS, this table was stored by TCRdb with only in-frame sequences that have V and J called. A share of the clones is absent; for the studies checked, an unresolved V gene accounts for under half, and the remainder has no known explanation. For V, J and clone size, that table is used; D and trimming come from the DNA. Within this sample are 350,000 or so clones, with over 75% of them counted one time only. The ten largest clones take up less than 11% of the sample.

One collaborating source in Seattle enrolled patients while the patients were actively infected and followed the patients over time throughout the course of disease. Whole blood was collected in K2EDTA tubes by collaborating institutions according to the institutions' own protocols. For TCRbeta analysis, collaborators shipped samples as frozen whole blood, isolated PBMCs, or DNA extracted from either of those sample types. The sample is drawn from a study of blood T cell repertoires in COVID-19 (dated by TCRdb to 2020 to 2021). Regarding the research as a whole: Samples covering the acute and convalescent phases of COVID-19 were provided by collaborators in the United States, Italy and Spain. The sample metadata nearly always contained a de-identified subject ID, COVID-19 status, age in years and sex. Deeply sampled blood TCRbeta repertoires from subjects exposed to, actively infected with, or recovered from COVID-19 were included in the dataset. A freely available public database, intended as a resource for researchers studying the immune response to SARS-CoV-2, is where the repertoires were released. The samples were drawn from two sources: the first 160 participants of the ongoing ImmuneRACE study, and 950 to 1,500 subjects contributed by 6 global collaborators. The material from the prospective study consisted of cDNA or gDNA derived from T cells, B-cell-depleted T cells, or PBMCs. HLA class I and class II types, where available, came from metadata supplied by the sample provider rather than from assay-based typing.

Results and caveats for the whole study, not just this receptor: Clinical and demographic metadata were provided uncurated, with the amount varying by source and participant.

The sequencing input was peripheral blood. The chain joins TRBV19 to TRBJ1-2; no D gene call is confident. This sequence originates from a woman in her twenties or thirties with COVID-19, enrolled during active disease. Here the CDR3 is given as CASSPQTSANYGYTF. At the DNA level, the sequence is TGTGCCAGTAGTCCCCAGACTTCAGCTAACTATGGCTACACCTTC.